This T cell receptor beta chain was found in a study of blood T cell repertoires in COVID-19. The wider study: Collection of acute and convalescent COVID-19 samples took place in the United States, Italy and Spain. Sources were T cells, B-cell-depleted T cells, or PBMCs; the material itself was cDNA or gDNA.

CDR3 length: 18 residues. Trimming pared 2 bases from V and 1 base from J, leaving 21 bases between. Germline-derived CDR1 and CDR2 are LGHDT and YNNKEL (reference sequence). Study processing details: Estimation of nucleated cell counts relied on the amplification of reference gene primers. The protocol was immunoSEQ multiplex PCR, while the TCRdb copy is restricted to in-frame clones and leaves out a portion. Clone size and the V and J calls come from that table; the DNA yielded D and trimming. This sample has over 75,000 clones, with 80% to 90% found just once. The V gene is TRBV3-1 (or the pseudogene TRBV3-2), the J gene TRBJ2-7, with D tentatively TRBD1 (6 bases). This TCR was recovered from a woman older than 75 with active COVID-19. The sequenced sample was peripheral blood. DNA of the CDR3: TGTGCCAGCAGCCAATCCAGGGGCAGAGGTACAATGTCCTACGAGCAGTACTTC. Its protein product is CASSQSRGRGTMSYEQYF.